The clone carrying this TCR beta chain came up many times. Its cognate antigen is unknown. The data belong to a study of early T cells in non-severe SARS-CoV-2 infection. Study-level results: Missing private and CD4 specificities, VDJdb matching favored anti-spike CD8 responses.

Individually, cDNA molecules had unique molecular identifiers attached to them. TCRdb re-called the 5' RACE reads through MiXCR, storing one row per CDR3 protein. This sample has about 23,000 distinct CDR3 sequences, with 5.3% found just once. The sample comprised whole blood. This clonotype originated in an adult who was a healthcare worker with PCR-confirmed SARS-CoV-2 infection or an uninfected control (not recorded which).

CDR3: CASSFAFASERDYNEQFF. CDR3 DNA sequence: TGTGCCAGCAGCTTCGCTTTTGCTAGCGAACGAGATTACAATGAGCAGTTCTTC. This chain links TRBV7-9 with TRBJ2-1, with a possible D match to TRBD2 (6 bases). Germline-derived CDR1 and CDR2 are SEHNR and FQNEAQ (reference sequence). The length of the CDR3 is 18 residues. With 3 bases removed from V and 4 bases from J, the gap between germline ends came to 22 bases.